This T cell receptor (beta chain) is drawn from a study of vaccination and CD4 T cells after COVID-19. Sample time point: late sampling 161 to 241 days after vaccination in three convalescent patients. As for treatment: roughly 11-day PBMC culture with coronavirus spike peptide pools or control peptides (ViraFEST assay). Per-well cultures of millions of PBMCs received about 10 IU/ml IL-2 and 10 ug/ml peptide pools. About this clonotype: The antigen is unknown.

The germline V gene has CDR1 ENHRY and CDR2 SYGVKD. This CDR3 has 13 amino acids. Unmatched junction bases numbered 7, after V lost 10 bases and J lost 2 bases. Sequencing of the DNA from cultured CD4+ T cells was carried out with the Oncomine TCR Beta short-read assay. Once CD4+ T cells had been cultured, genomic DNA was extracted from them. TCRdb reanalysed the PCR reads using MiXCR and keeps one entry per CDR3 protein. The sample yields 20,000 to 25,000 distinct CDR3 sequences, 35% seen once. This chain joins TRBV10-3 and TRBJ1-2, with 7 bases identical to TRBD1. This clonotype originated in a human donor who had recovered from COVID-19. The sample consisted of CD4+ T cells from blood, cultured in vitro, taken about 7 months after SARS-CoV-2 vaccination. For the CDR3, the DNA is TGTGCCACCTACACGACAGGGAACTATGGCTACACCTTC. This translates into CATYTTGNYGYTF.